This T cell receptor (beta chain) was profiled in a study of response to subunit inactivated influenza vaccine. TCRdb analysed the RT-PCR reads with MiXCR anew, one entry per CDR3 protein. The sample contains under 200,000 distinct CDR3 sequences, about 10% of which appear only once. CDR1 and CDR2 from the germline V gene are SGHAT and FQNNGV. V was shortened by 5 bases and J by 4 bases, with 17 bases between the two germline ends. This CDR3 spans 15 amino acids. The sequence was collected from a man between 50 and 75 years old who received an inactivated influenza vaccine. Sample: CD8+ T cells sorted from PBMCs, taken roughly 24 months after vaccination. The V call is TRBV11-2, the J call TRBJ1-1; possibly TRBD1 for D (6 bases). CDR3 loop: CASSAYRAKGTEAFF. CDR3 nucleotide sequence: TGTGCCAGCAGCGCCTACAGGGCCAAGGGCACTGAAGCTTTCTTT.